This T cell receptor (beta chain) was profiled in a study of OX40 agonist ivuxolimab in advanced cancers. Baseline, cycle 4 day 1, and cycle 7 day 1 were the blood sampling points. Study-wide points: Also present in some nonresponders was a low level of normalized T-cell clonal expansion.

V dropped 1 base and J dropped 2; count of bases not matched to a gene: 5. CDR1 and CDR2 (germline): SGHTA, FQGNSA. This CDR3 has 15 amino acids. Of note for this clone: Its antigen is undetermined.

Repertoires were generated with immunoSEQ multiplex PCR, while TCRdb's copy carries only in-frame clones and drops some. The sample holds 76,000 or so clones, approximately 85% seen once. This sequence was found in an adult with an advanced solid tumor such as melanoma, head and neck, liver or kidney cancer. The chain combines TRBV7-2 with TRBJ2-7; 7 nucleotides agree with TRBD1. This specimen consisted of CD4+ or CD8+ T cells sorted from blood, obtained in a trial of the OX40 agonist ivuxolimab. The CDR3 coding sequence is TGTGCCAGCAGCTTAGGTGGGACAGCTCCCTACGAGCAGTACTTC. This codes for CASSLGGTAPYEQYF. Based on the CDR3 plus reference TRBV7-2 and TRBJ2-7, the full variable domain is GAGVSQSPSNKVTEKGKDVELRCDPISGHTALYWYRQSLGQGLEFLIYFQGNSAPDKSGLPSDRFSAERTGGSVSTLTIQRTQQEDSAVYLCASSLGGTAPYEQYFGPGTRLTVT.